The 31 T cell receptor beta chains given below trace back to one sample, sequenced in a study of T-cell memory formation after mild COVID-19. Each CDR3 protein gets one entry after TCRdb re-called the 5' RACE reads with MiXCR. The sample includes 30,000 to 40,000 distinct CDR3 sequences, roughly 11% of them seen just once. Material for sequencing was PBMCs or a T cell subset sorted from them (not recorded which). Source of these receptors: a man aged 18 to 29 who had mild COVID-19 (a few samples of this study predate the infection). Cell type and time point are not known.

This clonotype was detected many times. The chain uses TRBV4-2 and TRBJ2-1, with no clear D. The CDR3 sequence is 14 residues long. Trimming stripped 1 base from V and 5 bases from J, with 9 bases between. CDR1 and CDR2 from the germline V gene are LGHNA and YNFKEQ. The DNA of the CDR3 is TGTGCCAGCAGCCAAGTCGGTCCTGACAATGAGCAGTTCTTC. Translated, it gives CASSQVGPDNEQFF.

The sample holds many counts of this clonotype. V usage is TRBV11-2 and J usage is TRBJ2-1; the match to TRBD2 covers 12 bases. The CDR3 has 15 residues. Germline V lookup: CDR1 SGHAT, CDR2 FQNNGV. J was trimmed by 10 bases and V by 1 base; bases with no gene match: 5. The CDR3 DNA sequence: TGTGCCAGCAGCTTAGGAGAGGGACTAGCGGGCGAGCAGTTCTTC. This codes for CASSLGEGLAGEQFF.

This clonotype occurred many times. The rearrangement links TRBV12-3 or TRBV12-4 to TRBJ2-3, with D possibly TRBD2 on 7 matching bases. The ends were cut back, 6 bases at V and 6 bases at J, with 25 bases in the middle. The CDR3 loop spans 17 amino acids. The CDR3 sequence is CASSSRIRGGPGDTQYF. CDR3 in DNA: TGTGCCAGCAGCTCCCGTATTAGGGGGGGGCCCGGGGATACGCAGTATTTT.

A word on this clonotype: One end of the junction fails to match germline, which may point to a read error. The chain joins TRBV4-1 to TRBJ2-1; D could derive from TRBD1 or TRBD2 (5 bases each). CDR3 length: 13 amino acids. CDR1 is MGHRA, CDR2 YSYEKL, per germline. In DNA, the CDR3 is TGCGCCAGCAGCCAGGCTAATCGGGACCGTCTGCTCTTC. As protein: CASSQANRDRLLF.

The chain is built from TRBV6-1 and TRBJ1-5; D unclear. The germline V and J ends were trimmed by 6 bases and 2 bases, with 11 bases remaining between them. This CDR3 is built from 14 residues. CDR1 and CDR2 (germline): MNHNS, SASEGT. In DNA form, the CDR3 reads TGTGCCAGCAGCGCAACGGATGGCAATCAGCCCCAGCATTTT. Translated, it gives CASSATDGNQPQHF.

The rearrangement uses TRBV5-1 and TRBJ2-5; D gene unclear. The germline V gene encodes CDR1 SGHRS and CDR2 YFSETQ. Trimming shortened V by 2 bases and J by 2 bases, and 13 bases separated the two germline ends. CDR3 length equals 15 residues. The CDR3 DNA reads as TGCGCCAGCAGCTTAGGATCAGTCTCGCAAGAGACCCAGTACTTC. This sequence encodes CASSLGSVSQETQYF.

By sample share, this clonotype is medium-sized. This sequence joins TRBV4-2 and TRBJ2-5; the match to TRBD2 covers 12 bases. V gave up 1 base and J gave up 2 bases; unmatched junction bases: 11. Germline assignment: CDR1 LGHNA and CDR2 YNFKEQ. The CDR3 loop spans 19 amino acids. CDR3 DNA: TGTGCCAGCAGCCAAGTCCCCCTCACTCTAGCGGGGGGGCAAGAGACCCAGTACTTC. Amino acid sequence: CASSQVPLTLAGGQETQYF.

This clonotype appeared many times. This rearrangement joins TRBV5-6 to TRBJ2-2; no clear D gene. V gave up 4 bases and J gave up 7 bases, with 11 bases separating them. The CDR3 is made up of 13 amino acids. Germline CDR1 and CDR2: SGHDT and YYEEEE. CDR3 in amino acids: CASSLGPVGELFF. As DNA, the CDR3 is TGTGCCAGCAGCCTAGGACCCGTCGGGGAGCTGTTTTTT.

This clonotype was counted at least ten times. The V gene is TRBV5-1, the J gene TRBJ2-3; D uncertain. This CDR3 is built from 15 residues. V lost 4 bases and J 2 bases, leaving 14 bases between the germline ends. CDR1 is SGHRS and CDR2 is YFSETQ in the germline V gene. The CDR3 sequence: CASSLTTTVTDTQYF. The CDR3 region has the DNA TGCGCCAGCAGCCTTACGACGACCGTCACAGATACGCAGTATTTT. Based on the CDR3 plus reference TRBV5-1 and TRBJ2-3, the full variable domain is KAGVTQTPRYLIKTRGQQVTLSCSPISGHRSVSWYQQTPGQGLQFLFEYFSETQRNKGNFPGRFSGRQFSNSRSEMNVSTLELGDSALYLCASSLTTTVTDTQYFGPGTRLTVL.

This clonotype has more than one count but fewer than ten. The J gene is TRBJ2-7, the V gene TRBV19, with TRBD1 matching over 8 bases. This CDR3 is 13 amino acids long. V shed 6 bases and J 6 bases; nucleotides not matched to a gene: 7. Germline loops: CDR1 LNHDA, CDR2 SQIVND (reference sequence). The CDR3 spells CASSRGLDVEQYF. CDR3 sequence (DNA): TGTGCCAGTAGCAGGGGGCTGGATGTCGAGCAGTACTTC.

This clonotype was detected ten times or more. The chain has TRBV5-1 and TRBJ1-6, with TRBD1 identical over 7 bases. Losses at the gene ends were 6 bases for V and 7 bases for J; bases not matched to a gene: 4. The CDR3 extends over 13 amino acids. Germline assignment: CDR1 SGHRS and CDR2 YFSETQ. The CDR3 sequence is CASTRDSNSPLHF. The DNA of the CDR3 is TGCGCCAGCACCCGGGACAGCAATTCACCCCTCCACTTT.

Relative to its sample, this clonotype is medium-sized (0.01 to 0.1%). The chain uses TRBV4-3 and TRBJ2-1; a possible D gene is TRBD2 (5 bases). CDR1 is LGHNA and CDR2 is YSLEER in the germline V gene. V shed 1 base and J shed 9 bases, with 10 bases lying between them. The CDR3 loop spans 13 amino acids. DNA of the CDR3: TGCGCCAGCAGCCAAGGGCGGGCACGTGAGCAGTTCTTC. Residues: CASSQGRAREQFF.

This clonotype was seen at least ten times. The V call is TRBV7-2, the J call TRBJ1-2, with TRBD1 identical over 9 bases. Germline CDR1 and CDR2: SGHTA and FQGNSA. The V gene end was trimmed by 5 bases and the J gene end by 5 bases; junction bases not matched to a gene: 12. The CDR3 is made up of 16 amino acids. For the CDR3, the DNA is TGTGCCAGCAGCCCAGCCGGGACAGGGAAGAGGTATGGCTACACCTTC. Translation: CASSPAGTGKRYGYTF.

This clonotype appeared many times. This chain joins TRBV5-5 and TRBJ2-5; no clear D gene. The CDR3 contains 14 residues. V shed 7 bases and J shed 0 bases, with 13 bases lying between them. Germline V gene lookup returns CDR1 SGHKS and CDR2 YYEKEE (reference sequence). DNA for the CDR3: TGTGCCAGCGGCTCCTGGGCCGACCAAGAGACCCAGTACTTC. Translated: CASGSWADQETQYF.

This clonotype was observed a handful of times. This sequence joins TRBV11-2 and TRBJ2-3; D ambiguous. V was cut by 0 bases and J by 2 bases, with 15 bases left in between. The CDR3 is 17 amino acids. From germline, CDR1 is SGHAT and CDR2 FQNNGV. CDR3 sequence (DNA): TGTGCCAGCAGCTTAGATTATGCAGGCGGCAACACAGATACGCAGTATTTT. It is translated as CASSLDYAGGNTDTQYF.

This clonotype was counted at least ten times. V and J are TRBV4-1 and TRBJ2-1; D remains unclear. Per germline, CDR1 MGHRA and CDR2 YSYEKL. V dropped 4 bases and J dropped 5 bases, with 15 bases sitting between them. The CDR3 is made up of 15 amino acids. CDR3: CASSPQPWADNEQFF. The CDR3 DNA reads as TGCGCCAGCAGCCCCCAACCCTGGGCTGACAATGAGCAGTTCTTC.

This clonotype was observed many times. The chain carries TRBV2 and TRBJ2-7, with 7 bases fitting TRBD1. This CDR3 has 14 amino acids. The germline V gene encodes CDR1 SNHLY and CDR2 FYNNEI. Losses at the gene ends were 4 bases for V and 4 bases for J; bases not matched to a gene: 7. The DNA of the CDR3 is TGTGCCAGCAGTGTATCCGGACAGGCTTACGAGCAGTACTTC. This gives the protein CASSVSGQAYEQYF.

J is TRBJ2-6 and V is TRBV15, with unresolved D. The germline V and J ends were trimmed by 8 bases and 0 bases, with 17 bases remaining between them. Germline V gene lookup returns CDR1 LNHNV and CDR2 YYDKDF (reference sequence). CDR3 length equals 17 residues. The CDR3 DNA follows: TGTGCCACCGGCCGCAGGAGACGGTTCTCTGGGGCCAACGTCCTGACTTTC. This translates into CATGRRRRFSGANVLTF. Full variable domain (missing parts from reference TRBV15 and TRBJ2-6): DAMVIQNPRYQVTQFGKPVTLSCSQTLNHNVMYWYQQKSSQAPKLLFHYYDKDFNNEADTPDNFQSRRPNTSFCFLDIRSPGLGDTAMYLCATGRRRRFSGANVLTFGAGSRLTVL.

This clonotype appeared many times. J is TRBJ1-6 and V is TRBV7-9; TRBD1 might be the D (5 bases). The ends were cut back, 5 bases at V and 9 bases at J, with 14 bases in the middle. This CDR3 is built from 14 residues. Germline values: CDR1 SEHNR, CDR2 FQNEAQ (reference sequence). DNA of the CDR3: TGTGCCAGCAGCCCCGCAGGGCCCAGTTCACCCCTCCACTTT. Its protein product is CASSPAGPSSPLHF.

This clonotype was picked up many times. V usage is TRBV3-2 and J usage is TRBJ1-5. TRBV3-2 is given as a pseudogene. The CDR3 loop spans 12 amino acids. CDR3 sequence reads: CASSQDNQPQHF. CDR3 in DNA: TGTGCCAGCAGCCAAGACAATCAGCCCCAGCATTTT.

The J gene is TRBJ2-5, the V gene TRBV2, with 12 nucleotides matching TRBD2. Per the germline V gene, CDR1 is SNHLY and CDR2 is FYNNEI. This CDR3 has 13 residues. V trimming: 6 bases; J trimming: 4 bases; junction bases outside the gene matches: 0. The CDR3 reads CASRLAGGETQYF. The DNA for the CDR3 is TGTGCCAGCAGACTAGCGGGAGGAGAGACCCAGTACTTC. The entire variable domain, with the rest obtained from reference TRBV2 and TRBJ2-5, is as follows: EPEVTQTPSHQVTQMGQEVILRCVPISNHLYFYWYRQILGQKVEFLVSFYNNEISEKSEIFDDQFSVERPDGSNFTLKIRSTKLEDSAMYFCASRLAGGETQYFGPGTRLLVL.

This clonotype showed up many times. This chain connects TRBV4-2 to TRBJ2-3, with TRBD2 matching over 11 bases. Germline V gene sequence: CDR1 LGHNA, CDR2 YNFKEQ. Trimming removed 0 bases from V and 4 bases from J; junction bases left unmatched: 0. The CDR3 consists of 15 residues. CDR3 in DNA: TGTGCCAGCAGCCAAGATAGCGGGGGGGCAGATACGCAGTATTTT. Translating it yields CASSQDSGGADTQYF.

This clonotype was picked up many times. The chain uses TRBV6-6 and TRBJ1-5; D perhaps matches TRBD1 (5 bases). Per germline, CDR1 MNHNY and CDR2 SVGAGI (reference sequence). The V gene lost 6 bases and the J gene lost 9 bases, with 12 bases spanning the gap. The CDR3 totals 12 residues. CDR3 sequence (DNA): TGTGCCAGCAGCCCGCGTCAGGGGCCCCAGCATTTT. Amino acid sequence: CASSPRQGPQHF.

V usage is TRBV7-3 and J usage is TRBJ2-5, with 8 positions matching TRBD2. The CDR3 extends over 15 amino acids. Germline CDR1 SGHTA, CDR2 FQGTGA. V was pared by 4 bases and J by 2 bases, with 6 bases of the junction left unmatched. The CDR3 nucleotides are TGTGCCAGCAGCTCTAACGGGGGGGTACAAGAGACCCAGTACTTC. Its protein is CASSSNGGVQETQYF.

This clonotype came up many times. The genes are TRBV7-3 and TRBJ2-1, with 8 bases fitting TRBD2. The germline V gene encodes CDR1 SGHTA and CDR2 FQGTGA. This CDR3 contains 15 residues. J lost 5 bases, V lost 5 bases, and 8 bases had no gene match. CDR3 coding DNA: TGTGCCAGCAGCCCCCGGCGGGGGGCTAACAATGAGCAGTTCTTC. Encoded protein: CASSPRRGANNEQFF.

This clonotype was picked up many times. This chain uses TRBV20-1 with TRBJ2-3; D may be TRBD1 (6 bases). From germline, CDR1 is DFQATT and CDR2 SNEGSKA (reference sequence). CDR3 size: 13 residues. Trimming removed 5 bases at V and 2 bases at J, with 11 bases between. Here the CDR3 DNA reads TGCAGTGCTCAGGACAGTACCACAGATACGCAGTATTTT. As protein: CSAQDSTTDTQYF.

This clonotype was recorded only once. CDR3 sequence (DNA): TGTGCCAGCAGCCTTAGCGGGAGTACGGAGAATGAGCAGTTCTTC. It translates to CASSLSGSTENEQFF. J is TRBJ2-1 and V is TRBV7-9, with 9 bases lining up with TRBD2. Trimming at V came to 5 bases and at J to 7 bases, leaving 9 bases not matched to a gene. CDR1 SEHNR and CDR2 FQNEAQ come from the germline V gene (reference sequence). CDR3 length equals 15 residues.

This clonotype came up many times. The gene calls are TRBV20-1 and TRBJ1-5; a possible D gene is TRBD1 (5 bases). Germline V CDR1 and CDR2: DFQATT, SNEGSKA (reference sequence). The CDR3 length is 14 residues. V lost 6 bases and J lost 5, with 17 bases in between. The DNA for the CDR3 is TGCAGTGCGAATAACCGGGACCCGCATCAGCCCCAGCATTTT. As protein: CSANNRDPHQPQHF.

This clonotype was seen at least ten times. The CDR3 loop reads CASSLPGAGGYTF. The CDR3 bases are TGTGCCAGCAGCTTGCCAGGCGCGGGCGGCTACACCTTC. The rearrangement links TRBV5-6 to TRBJ1-2, with unresolved D. The germline V gene encodes CDR1 SGHDT and CDR2 YYEEEE. Trimming took 1 base from V and 8 from J, leaving 12 bases between them. The CDR3 totals 13 residues.

This clonotype was counted at least ten times. The chain couples TRBV20-1 to TRBJ2-1, with TRBD2 matching over 7 bases. CDR1 DFQATT and CDR2 SNEGSKA come from the germline V gene (reference sequence). Germline trimming cut 3 bases from V and 8 bases from J; bases unmatched to any gene: 7. The CDR3 totals 13 residues. The CDR3 DNA reads as TGCAGTGCTAGGTTCCGGGGGGACCATGAGCAGTTCTTC. Protein product: CSARFRGDHEQFF.

This clonotype has at least ten counts. This chain connects TRBV6-2 or TRBV6-3 to TRBJ1-5; possibly TRBD1 for D (5 bases). Germline CDR1 and CDR2: MNHEY and SVGEGT. The germline V and J ends were trimmed by 6 bases and 2 bases, with 11 bases remaining between them. The CDR3 is 14 amino acids. Here the CDR3 reads CASRSLQGNQPQHF. CDR3 DNA sequence: TGTGCCAGCAGATCACTACAGGGCAATCAGCCCCAGCATTTT.